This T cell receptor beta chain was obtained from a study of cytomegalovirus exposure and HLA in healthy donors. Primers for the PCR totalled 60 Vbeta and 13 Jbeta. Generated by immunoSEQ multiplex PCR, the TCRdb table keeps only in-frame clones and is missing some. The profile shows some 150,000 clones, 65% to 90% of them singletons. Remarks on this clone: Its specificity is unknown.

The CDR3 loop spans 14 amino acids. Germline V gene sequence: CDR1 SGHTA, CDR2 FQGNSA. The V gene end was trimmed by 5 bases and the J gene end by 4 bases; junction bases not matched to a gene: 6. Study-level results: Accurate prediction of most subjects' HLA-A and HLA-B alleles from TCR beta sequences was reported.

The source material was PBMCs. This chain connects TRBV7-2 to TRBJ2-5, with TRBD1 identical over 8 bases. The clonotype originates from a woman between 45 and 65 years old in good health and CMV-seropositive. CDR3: CASSRTGKIETQYF. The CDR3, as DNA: TGTGCCAGCAGCAGGACAGGGAAAATAGAGACCCAGTACTTC.